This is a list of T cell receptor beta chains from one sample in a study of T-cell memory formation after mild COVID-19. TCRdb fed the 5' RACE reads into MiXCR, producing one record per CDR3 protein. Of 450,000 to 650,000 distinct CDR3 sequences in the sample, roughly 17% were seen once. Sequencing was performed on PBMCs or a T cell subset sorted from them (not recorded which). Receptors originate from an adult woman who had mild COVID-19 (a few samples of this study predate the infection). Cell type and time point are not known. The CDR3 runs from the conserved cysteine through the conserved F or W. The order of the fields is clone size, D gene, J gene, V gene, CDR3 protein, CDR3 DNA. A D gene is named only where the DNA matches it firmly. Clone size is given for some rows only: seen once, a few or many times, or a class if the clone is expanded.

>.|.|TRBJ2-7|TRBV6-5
CASSYQQFYEQYF
TGTGCCAGCAGTTACCAACAGTTCTACGAGCAGTACTTC
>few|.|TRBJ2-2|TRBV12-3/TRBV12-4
CASSPDNTGELFF
TGTGCCAGCAGCCCCGATAACACCGGGGAGCTGTTTTTT
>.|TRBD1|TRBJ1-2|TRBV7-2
CASRPTGGYPGYTF
TGTGCCAGCAGACCGACAGGGGGCTACCCGGGCTACACCTTC
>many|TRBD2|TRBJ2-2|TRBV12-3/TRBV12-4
CASSFSGRATGELFF
TGTGCCAGCAGTTTCAGCGGGAGGGCCACCGGGGAGCTGTTTTTT
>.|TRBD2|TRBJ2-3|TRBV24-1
CATRPKRGGTDTQYF
TGTGCCACCAGACCGAAGCGGGGGGGCACAGATACGCAGTATTTT
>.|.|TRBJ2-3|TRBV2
CASSEGSDTQYF
TGTGCCAGCAGTGAAGGCTCAGATACGCAGTATTTT
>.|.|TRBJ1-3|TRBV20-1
CSARQGSGNTIYF
TGCAGTGCTAGACAAGGCTCTGGAAACACCATATATTTT
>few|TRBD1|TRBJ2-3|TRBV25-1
CASSDLSGQTSTDTQYF
TGTGCCAGCAGTGACCTTTCGGGACAGACTAGCACAGATACGCAGTATTTT
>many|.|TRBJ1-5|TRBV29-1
CSVGGNSNQPQHF
TGCAGCGTTGGGGGGAATAGCAATCAGCCCCAGCATTTT
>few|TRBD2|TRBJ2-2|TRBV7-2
CASSRSSGRFGELFF
TGTGCCAGCAGCCGAAGTAGCGGGAGATTCGGGGAGCTGTTTTTT
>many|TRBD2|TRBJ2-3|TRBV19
CASRAASGRADTQYF
TGTGCCAGTAGAGCGGCTAGCGGGAGAGCAGATACGCAGTATTTT
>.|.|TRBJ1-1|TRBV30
CAWSVGGSTEAFF
TGTGCCTGGAGTGTCGGGGGGTCCACTGAAGCTTTCTTT
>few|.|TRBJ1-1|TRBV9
CASSPRDLVNTEAFF
TGTGCCAGCAGCCCGAGAGATCTCGTGAACACTGAAGCTTTCTTT